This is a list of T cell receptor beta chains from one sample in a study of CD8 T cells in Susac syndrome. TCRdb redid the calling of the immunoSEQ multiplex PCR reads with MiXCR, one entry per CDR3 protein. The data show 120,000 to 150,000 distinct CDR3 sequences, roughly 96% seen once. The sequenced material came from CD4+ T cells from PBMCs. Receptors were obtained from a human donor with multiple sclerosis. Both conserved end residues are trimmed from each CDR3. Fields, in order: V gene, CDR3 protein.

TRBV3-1,ASSLGGRGGPYGYT
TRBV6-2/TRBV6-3,ASSPDSNSYEQY
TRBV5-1,ASSRGLDSNNEQF
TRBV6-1,ASSDGTSGRGNEQF
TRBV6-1,ASNWREVETDTQY
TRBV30,AGRWGGTYNEQF
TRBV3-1,ASSTGAEAF
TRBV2,ASSGGLAEEETQY
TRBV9,ASSVDRGEQF
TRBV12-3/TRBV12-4,ASSRTGNTGSPLH
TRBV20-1,SARDGLAGDRQF
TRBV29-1,SAIQGANEQF
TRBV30,AWSVLGQGAGGYT
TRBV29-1,SVEVSGGKNIQY
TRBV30,AWSMGQGAAF
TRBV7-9,ASSINRDEAF
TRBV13,ASSFGQGTDTQY
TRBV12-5,ASGLARRSVYSNQPQH
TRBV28,ASSLYTGTSGF
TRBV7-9,ASSLIGQLAF
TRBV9,ASSPRGAGMYNEQF
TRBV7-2,ASSFTDRGIYTEAF
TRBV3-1,ASSQAKFPEAF
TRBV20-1,SAEILAGGSDTQY
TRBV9,ASSVLAVSTDTQY
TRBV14,ASKPLEGGPNEQF
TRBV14,ASSQYGRGSYNEQF